The 26 T cell receptor beta chains below come from one sample, sequenced in a study of patients with pleural tuberculosis. One entry per CDR3 protein results from TCRdb running MiXCR on the reads. The repertoire holds 45,000 to 55,000 distinct CDR3 sequences, about 7.9% seen once, with 16% in the top ten. These TCRs come from a human donor with pleural tuberculosis.

The rearrangement uses TRBV9 and TRBJ1-2; no clear D gene. V lost 0 bases and J lost 4, with 10 bases in between. The CDR3 extends over 14 amino acids. CDR1 and CDR2 from the germline V gene are SGDLS and YYNGEE. In DNA form, the CDR3 reads TGTGCCAGCAGCGTAGACGTCGAGGCCTATGGCTACACCTTC. As protein: CASSVDVEAYGYTF.

This clonotype has a count of ten or more. V gene TRBV10-3 combines with J gene TRBJ1-1, with D perhaps matching TRBD1 (6 bases). Trimming left V 4 bases short and J 3 bases short, with 9 bases between. Germline V lookup: CDR1 ENHRY, CDR2 SYGVKD. The CDR3 has 13 residues. The CDR3 DNA follows: TGTGCCATCAGTGCACCAGGGGACACTGAAGCTTTCTTT. Protein product: CAISAPGDTEAFF.

This clonotype has a count of ten or more. The chain couples TRBV6-1 to TRBJ2-5, with 7 bases matching TRBD1. The CDR3 length is 14 residues. The V segment lost 7 bases and the J segment 3 bases; nucleotides outside the gene matches: 8. CDR1 and CDR2 from the germline V gene are MNHNS and SASEGT. The CDR3, as DNA: TGTGCCAGCACCCGGACAGGAAAAGAAGAGACCCAGTACTTC. It yields the protein CASTRTGKEETQYF.

This clonotype was seen at least ten times. V usage is TRBV4-2 and J usage is TRBJ1-1; 8 nucleotides align to TRBD1. Trimming at V came to 2 bases and at J to 0 bases, leaving 5 bases not matched to a gene. Per the germline V gene, CDR1 is LGHNA and CDR2 is YNFKEQ. This CDR3 is 16 amino acids long. The CDR3 DNA sequence: TGTGCCAGCAGCCAACCTGGGACAGGTTTGAACACTGAAGCTTTCTTT. Its protein product is CASSQPGTGLNTEAFF.

V is TRBV13 and J is TRBJ1-4, with D tentatively TRBD1 (6 bases). Germline V gene sequence: CDR1 PRHDT, CDR2 FYEKMQ (reference sequence). The CDR3 totals 17 residues. The germline V and J ends were trimmed by 4 bases and 0 bases, with 15 bases remaining between them. DNA of the CDR3: TGTGCCAGCAGCTCAAACAGGGACGGAGCAACTAATGAAAAACTGTTTTTT. It specifies CASSSNRDGATNEKLFF.

The chain employs TRBV11-2 and TRBJ2-1; 10 bases agree with TRBD2. Trimming removed 0 bases from V and 10 bases from J; junction bases left unmatched: 6. The CDR3 has 15 amino acids. Germline CDR1 is SGHAT and CDR2 is FQNNGV. DNA for the CDR3: TGTGCCAGCAGCTTAGACGGCGCTAGCGGGAGCGAGCAGTTCTTC. Encoded protein: CASSLDGASGSEQFF.

This clonotype was recorded many times. V usage is TRBV25-1 and J usage is TRBJ1-4, with D tentatively TRBD1 (6 bases). The CDR3 has 17 amino acids. Deletions cut 3 bases from V and 2 bases from J, with 16 bases between. Germline values: CDR1 MGHDK, CDR2 SYGVNS. CDR3 sequence (DNA): TGTGCCAGCAGTGAGGGCAGGGGCGCGTTCACTAATGAAAAACTGTTTTTT. As protein: CASSEGRGAFTNEKLFF.

There are a few counts of this clonotype. This sequence may be a read error, since a much larger clone differs from it by one base. The CDR3 is CSANVRGYTQYF. As DNA, the CDR3 is TGCAGTGCTAATGTGAGAGGGTATACGCAGTATTTT. The chain employs TRBV20-1 and TRBJ2-3; tentatively, D is TRBD2 (5 bases). The ends were cut back, 4 bases at V and 7 bases at J, with 12 bases in the middle. CDR3 length equals 12 residues. Germline V lookup: CDR1 DFQATT, CDR2 SNEGSKA (reference sequence).

The chain is built from TRBV19 and TRBJ2-3; TRBD1 matches 7 bases. The germline CDR1 and CDR2 sequences are LNHDA and SQIVND (reference sequence). This CDR3 has 16 residues. Germline trimming cut 5 bases from V and 5 bases from J; bases unmatched to any gene: 13. The CDR3: CASSPNGQVQGDTQYF. In nucleotides, the CDR3 is TGTGCCAGTAGTCCCAACGGACAGGTTCAGGGAGATACGCAGTATTTT.

This clonotype has at least ten counts. The genes are TRBV10-2 and TRBJ2-1; D unclear. The CDR3 is made up of 11 amino acids. Germline V gene data show CDR1 as WSHSY and CDR2 as SAAADI. Trimming left V 3 bases short and J 15 bases short, with 12 bases between. CDR3 amino acids: CASSERLTLFF. In DNA, the CDR3 is TGCGCCAGCAGTGAACGGCTTACCCTGTTCTTC.

This chain links TRBV11-2 with TRBJ2-7; no reliable D call. The germline CDR1 and CDR2 sequences are SGHAT and FQNNGV. Between the trimmed V and J ends, which lost 6 bases and 0 bases, there was a span of 12 bases. The CDR3 is 14 residues long. The CDR3 is CASRRTESSYEQYV. The CDR3 bases are TGTGCCAGCAGGCGGACGGAGAGCTCCTACGAGCAGTACGTC.

This clonotype was counted ten times or more. The chain recombines TRBV18 with TRBJ1-1; weak D call: TRBD1 (6 bases). The CDR3 runs 15 residues. CDR1 is KGHSH, CDR2 LQKENI, per germline. V shed 3 bases and J shed 4 bases, with 15 bases lying between them. DNA for the CDR3: TGTGCCAGCTCACCTTCCGGACAGACCGGCACTGAAGCTTTCTTT. Its translation: CASSPSGQTGTEAFF.

This clonotype was recorded at least ten times. The chain has TRBV12-3 or TRBV12-4 and TRBJ2-7, with D uncertain. V dropped 3 bases and J dropped 0 bases, with 15 bases sitting between them. The CDR3 has 16 amino acids. In nucleotides, the CDR3 is TGTGCCAGCAGTTTCGGTCGAGACCTAAGCTCCTACGAGCAGTACGTC. Translating gives CASSFGRDLSSYEQYV.

Notes on this clonotype: With a much larger clone just one base away, this may be a read error. The chain uses TRBV19 and TRBJ1-1; tentative D call: TRBD1 (5 bases). V lost 4 bases, J lost 4 bases, and 10 bases lay in between. This CDR3 is built from 13 residues. Germline CDR1 LNHDA, CDR2 SQIVND (reference sequence). The CDR3 nucleotides are TGTGCCAGTAGTACCGCAGGGACCACTGAAGCTTTCTTT. As protein: CASSTAGTTEAFF. The whole variable domain, filled in from reference TRBV19 and TRBJ1-1, reads DGGITQSPKYLFRKEGQNVTLSCEQNLNHDAMYWYRQDPGQGLRLIYYSQIVNDFQKGDIAEGYSVSREKKESFPLTVTSAQKNPTAFYLCASSTAGTTEAFFGQGTRLTVV.

The table lists this clonotype with many counts. V gene TRBV5-1 combines with J gene TRBJ2-1; 9 bases agree with TRBD1. The CDR3 has 15 residues. J lost 4 bases, V lost 4 bases, and 6 bases had no gene match. Germline V gene lookup returns CDR1 SGHRS and CDR2 YFSETQ. The CDR3 bases are TGCGCCAGCAGCCTGGACAGGGGTAAATACAATGAGCAGTTCTTC. Protein sequence: CASSLDRGKYNEQFF.

This clonotype showed up many times. The rearrangement uses TRBV29-1 and TRBJ1-1; no definite D call. There are 13 residues in the CDR3. The V and J ends lost 5 bases and 0 bases respectively, with 10 bases between them. CDR1 SQVTM and CDR2 ANQGSEA come from the germline V gene. CDR3 sequence: CSVSGNLNTEAFF. In DNA, the CDR3 is TGCAGCGTTAGTGGGAATCTGAACACTGAAGCTTTCTTT. Variable domain in full (rest from reference TRBV29-1 and TRBJ1-1): SAVISQKPSRDICQRGTSLTIQCQVDSQVTMMFWYRQQPGQSLTLIATANQGSEATYESGFVIDKFPISRPNLTFSTLTVSNMSPEDSSIYLCSVSGNLNTEAFFGQGTRLTVV.

This clonotype was observed many times. The chain combines TRBV15 with TRBJ1-5, with D possibly TRBD1 on 6 matching bases. The CDR3 covers 14 residues. Looked up from germline, CDR1 is LNHNV and CDR2 is YYDKDF (reference sequence). The V end was cut by 5 bases, the J end by 3 bases, with 11 bases between. The CDR3 loop reads CATSLDSVNQPQHF. CDR3 DNA: TGTGCCACCAGCTTGGACAGCGTCAATCAGCCCCAGCATTTT.

This clonotype was observed at least ten times. This sequence joins TRBV3-1 and TRBJ1-2; D gene uncertain. This CDR3 contains 14 residues. Trimming stripped 0 bases from V and 8 bases from J, with 13 bases between. Germline V gene sequence: CDR1 LGHDT, CDR2 YNNKEL (reference sequence). The CDR3 nucleotides are TGTGCCAGCAGCCAAGATACCAGCTATGGCGGCTACACCTTC. Its translation is CASSQDTSYGGYTF.

CDR3 in amino acids: CAITGTGNTGELFF. CDR3 coding DNA: TGTGCCATCACCGGGACAGGGAACACCGGGGAGCTGTTTTTT. V gene TRBV2 combines with J gene TRBJ2-2; 8 bases fit TRBD1. Germline values: CDR1 SNHLY, CDR2 FYNNEI. V dropped 10 bases and J dropped 1; count of bases not matched to a gene: 5. This CDR3 contains 14 residues.

By share, this clonotype counts as large. The rearrangement links TRBV19 to TRBJ1-1, with a tentative D call TRBD1 (6 bases). Germline assignment: CDR1 LNHDA and CDR2 SQIVND (reference sequence). The CDR3 contains 13 residues. V was clipped by 5 bases and J by 4 bases, with 11 bases between them. CDR3 residues: CASSRTGRTEAFF. The CDR3 DNA reads TGTGCCAGTAGTCGTACAGGGCGCACTGAAGCTTTCTTT.

This clonotype has a count of ten or more. This sequence joins TRBV4-1 and TRBJ1-1, with 7 nucleotides matching TRBD1. The germline CDR1 and CDR2 sequences are MGHRA and YSYEKL. The V and J ends lost 1 base and 6 bases, in that order; junction bases with no gene match: 5. The CDR3 consists of 14 residues. In DNA, the CDR3 is TGCGCCAGCAGCCAAGCAGGGGGAGGTCCTGAAGCTTTCTTT. Translated: CASSQAGGGPEAFF.

This clonotype was recorded many times. The genes are TRBV7-6 and TRBJ2-2; 7 positions match TRBD1. The V segment lost 5 bases and the J segment 7 bases; nucleotides outside the gene matches: 13. Germline lookup yields CDR1 SGHVS and CDR2 FNYEAQ. The CDR3 is made up of 16 amino acids. This CDR3 is CASSPLRDRPVGELFF. In DNA, the CDR3 is TGTGCCAGCAGCCCACTCCGGGACAGACCCGTCGGGGAGCTGTTTTTT.

This clonotype was counted at least ten times. The chain links TRBV28 to TRBJ1-2; possibly TRBD1 for D (5 bases). The germline gives CDR1 MDHEN, CDR2 SYDVKM. The CDR3 totals 15 residues. V dropped 3 bases and J dropped 8 bases, with 19 bases sitting between them. The CDR3 DNA reads as TGTGCCAGCAGTTTTCTCCTCGGCAGGGCGGAAGGCTACACCTTC. It codes for CASSFLLGRAEGYTF.

Comments on this clonotype: A much larger clone sits a single nucleotide away, making a read error possible. The J gene is TRBJ1-3, the V gene TRBV11-1; unclear D gene. V shed 4 bases and J shed 5 bases, with 15 bases lying between them. The V gene's germline CDR1 is SGHAT and CDR2 FQDESV (reference sequence). This CDR3 is 15 amino acids long. The CDR3 region is CASSWNGSTRNTIYF. CDR3 sequence (DNA): TGTGCCAGCAGCTGGAATGGGTCGACGCGAAACACCATATATTTT. The entire variable domain, with the rest obtained from reference TRBV11-1 and TRBJ1-3, is as follows: EAEVAQSPRYKITEKSQAVAFWCDPISGHATLYWYRQILGQGPELLVQFQDESVVDDSQLPKDRFSAERLKGVDSTLKIQPAELGDSAMYLCASSWNGSTRNTIYFGEGSWLTVV.

This sequence joins TRBV18 and TRBJ1-6, with no clear D. The CDR3 has 16 residues. Trimming shortened V by 3 bases and J by 7 bases, and 16 bases separated the two germline ends. Germline CDR1 and CDR2: KGHSH and LQKENI. CDR3 protein: CASSPALFGKNSPLHF. The CDR3 DNA reads as TGTGCCAGCTCACCGGCCCTCTTCGGGAAGAATTCACCCCTCCACTTT.

This clonotype was detected many times. As DNA, the CDR3 is TGCAGTGTCCCACGGACTAGCGGGGCTGGAGAGACCCAGTACTTC. Translating gives CSVPRTSGAGETQYF. This chain links TRBV20-1 with TRBJ2-5; 12 nucleotides line up with TRBD2. The germline V gene encodes CDR1 DFQATT and CDR2 SNEGSKA (reference sequence). V trimming: 7 bases; J trimming: 4 bases; junction bases outside the gene matches: 10. CDR3 size: 15 residues.